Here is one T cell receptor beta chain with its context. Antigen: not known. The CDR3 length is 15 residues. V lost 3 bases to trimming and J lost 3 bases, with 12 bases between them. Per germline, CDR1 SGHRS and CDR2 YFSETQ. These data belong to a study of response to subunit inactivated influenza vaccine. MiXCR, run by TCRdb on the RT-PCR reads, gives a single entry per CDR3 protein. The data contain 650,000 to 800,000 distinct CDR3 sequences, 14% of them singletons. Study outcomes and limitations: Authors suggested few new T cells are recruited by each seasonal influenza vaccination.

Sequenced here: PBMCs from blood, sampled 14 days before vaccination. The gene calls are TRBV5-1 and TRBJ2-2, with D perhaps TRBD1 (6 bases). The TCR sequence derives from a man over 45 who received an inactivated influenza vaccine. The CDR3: CASSYTDRYTGELFF. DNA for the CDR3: TGCGCCAGCAGCTATACGGACAGATACACCGGGGAGCTGTTTTTT.